The rows below give T cell receptor beta chains drawn from one sample of a study of human T cells and chemical hapten exposure. MiXCR was run by TCRdb on the RACE reads, yielding one entry per CDR3 protein. The sample has 65,000 to 85,000 distinct CDR3 sequences, roughly 10% seen once. The specimen comprised whole blood, sampled in connection with sensitization to the hapten diphenylcyclopropenone (DPC). The origin of the receptors is a woman aged 55-75 years with alopecia areata. Some clones in this sample may be carry-over from other donors' samples. The CDR3 runs from the conserved cysteine through the conserved F or W. D genes are given only for firm matches. Size tells how often a clone was seen (once, few, many) or the class of an expanded clone, and some rows leave it out.

clone size	D gene	V gene	J gene	CDR3 DNA	CDR3 protein
few	-	TRBV24-1	TRBJ2-3	TGTGCCACCGGGTTAGCAGATACGCAGTATTTT	CATGLADTQYF
many	TRBD2	TRBV3-1	TRBJ2-7	TGTGCCAGCGAGAGCGGGAGCTCCTACGAGCAGTACTTC	CASESGSSYEQYF
many	-	TRBV30	TRBJ2-7	TGTGCCTGGACGACGAGCTACGAGCAGTACTTC	CAWTTSYEQYF
many	-	TRBV12-3/TRBV12-4	TRBJ2-5	TGTGCCAGCAGTTTAGGAAGTCTTCGGGTGGAGACCCAGTACTTC	CASSLGSLRVETQYF
-	-	TRBV9	TRBJ2-3	TGTGCCAGCAGCCCCCGCGGGGATACGCAGTATTTT	CASSPRGDTQYF
many	-	TRBV7-2	TRBJ1-1	TGTGCCAGCAGCTTATACTCAGGGACTGAAGCTTTCTTT	CASSLYSGTEAFF
many	-	TRBV7-3	TRBJ2-1	TGTGCCAGCAGCCTCAGGGAGGTGGGCGATGAGCAGTTCTTC	CASSLREVGDEQFF
few	-	TRBV20-1	TRBJ2-3	TGCAGTGCTAGGGACAGACTAGTATCAGATACGCAGTATTTT	CSARDRLVSDTQYF
-	TRBD2	TRBV7-6	TRBJ2-3	TGTGCCAGCAGCTTACCTAGCGGGGGGGCTTCAGATACGCAGTATTTT	CASSLPSGGASDTQYF
-	TRBD1	TRBV6-4	TRBJ2-3	TGTGCCAGCAGTGACTCGCAGGGGGCGGGTACAGATACGCAGTATTTT	CASSDSQGAGTDTQYF
few	-	TRBV20-1	TRBJ1-5	TGCAGTGCAGGGTGGGGCCATAATCAGCCCCAGCATTTT	CSAGWGHNQPQHF
-	-	TRBV7-9	TRBJ2-3	TGTGCCAGCAGCCCTCGAGGAGGCCGGGAAACAGATACGCAGTATTTT	CASSPRGGRETDTQYF
few	TRBD2	TRBV7-3	TRBJ2-1	TGTGCCAGCAGCCTCGGACTAGCGGGGTACTACAATGAGCAGTTCTTC	CASSLGLAGYYNEQFF
-	-	TRBV27	TRBJ2-4	TGTGCCAGCACCCCAGGGTATCTAGCCAAAAACATTCAGTACTTC	CASTPGYLAKNIQYF
many	-	TRBV10-3	TRBJ2-5	TGTGCCATCAGCCAGGGGATCCAAGAGACCCAGTACTTC	CAISQGIQETQYF
many	TRBD1	TRBV18	TRBJ1-5	TGTGCCAGCTCACCCCCAGGGGGAGGAAGCAATCAGCCCCAGCATTTT	CASSPPGGGSNQPQHF
many	-	TRBV3-1	TRBJ2-1	TGTGCCAGCAGCCCTTTCCCGGACGGAGGTTACAATGAGCAGTTCTTC	CASSPFPDGGYNEQFF
many	TRBD2	TRBV29-1	TRBJ2-7	TGCAGCGCTCAGACTAGCGGCTACGAGCAGTACTTC	CSAQTSGYEQYF
many	-	TRBV4-2	TRBJ2-2	TGTGCCAGCAGTACCACTGGGACCGGGGAGCTGTTTTTT	CASSTTGTGELFF